The 17 T cell receptor beta chains below come from one sample, sequenced in a study of graft-versus-host responses after intestinal transplantation (dated by TCRdb to the early 2020s). The time point tag for this specimen amounts to: cells obtained before transplantation from donor or recipient. No antigen is known for these receptors. Libraries were constructed by the immunoSEQ multiplex PCR assay. TCRdb stores this immuneACCESS table with in-frame sequences only. Part of the clones is absent; in the studies checked, under half of the shortfall reflects unresolved V genes, and no reason is known for the rest. In this sample the table shows more than 65,000 clones, nearly 85% of which occur a single time. 0.39% of the sample lies in the top ten. The sample was unstimulated CD4+ T cells sorted from spleen or lymph node cells, taken before transplant. These receptors came from a human donor who was the organ donor for an intestinal transplant.

The chain carries TRBV7-9 and TRBJ2-5; maybe TRBD1 (6 bases). Germline V lookup: CDR1 SEHNR, CDR2 FQNEAQ (reference sequence). Trimming pared 5 bases from V and 1 base from J, leaving 23 bases between. The CDR3 totals 18 residues. The CDR3 is CASSNEVLAGAFQETQYF. CDR3 DNA sequence: TGTGCCAGCAGCAATGAGGTGTTGGCAGGGGCCTTCCAAGAGACCCAGTACTTC.

The gene calls are TRBV28 and TRBJ1-2, with D perhaps matching TRBD1 (5 bases). Trimming removed 9 bases at V and 7 bases at J, with 15 bases between. Germline CDR1 and CDR2: MDHEN and SYDVKM. CDR3 length equals 12 residues. The CDR3, as DNA: TGTGCCAGTCAAACCTCAGGGTTTGGCTACACCTTC. Encoded protein: CASQTSGFGYTF.

The rearrangement joins TRBV11-2 to TRBJ2-3; perhaps TRBD2 as D (6 bases). The ends were cut back, 5 bases at V and 0 bases at J, with 18 bases in the middle. CDR1 SGHAT and CDR2 FQNNGV come from the germline V gene. The CDR3 loop spans 17 amino acids. For the CDR3, the DNA is TGTGCCAGCAGCCCTGGGAGGAGACCTTCTAGCACAGATACGCAGTATTTT. Translating gives CASSPGRRPSSTDTQYF.

The CDR3 coding sequence is TGCAGCGTAGAACTAACAGGGTGGGCGACCCAGTACTTC. Residues: CSVELTGWATQYF. The chain recombines TRBV29-1 with TRBJ2-5; tentatively, D is TRBD1 (6 bases). V was cut by 6 bases and J by 7 bases, with 18 bases left in between. Germline-derived CDR1 and CDR2 are SQVTM and ANQGSEA. This CDR3 has 13 amino acids.

The gene calls are TRBV5-6 and TRBJ1-2; 7 nucleotides agree with TRBD1. CDR3 size: 15 residues. V lost 3 bases, J lost 8 bases, and 13 bases stayed unmatched. Per germline, CDR1 SGHDT and CDR2 YYEEEE. The DNA for the CDR3 is TGTGCCAGCAGCTACCTCTCAGGACAGGCAGGAGGCTACACCTTC. This encodes CASSYLSGQAGGYTF.

The chain uses TRBV28 and TRBJ1-1, with D perhaps matching TRBD1 (5 bases). Trimming shortened V by 6 bases and J by 5 bases, and 19 bases separated the two germline ends. Germline CDR1 reads MDHEN; CDR2 reads SYDVKM. The CDR3 is 15 amino acids. The CDR3 DNA follows: TGTGCCAGCAGGCCGTCCGGGCAGGGAAGGACTGAAGCTTTCTTT. Translation gives CASRPSGQGRTEAFF.

This sequence joins TRBV19 and TRBJ2-3; 7 bases fit TRBD2. Germline values: CDR1 LNHDA, CDR2 SQIVND (reference sequence). There are 15 residues in the CDR3. V lost 4 bases and J lost 4; bases outside the gene matches: 8. CDR3 sequence (DNA): TGTGCCAGTAGTAGCCAGGGAGGGGTACCAGATACGCAGTATTTT. Amino acids: CASSSQGGVPDTQYF.

The CDR3 nucleotides read TGTGCCAGCAGCTTGGGACAGGGACCTCAAGAGACCCAGTACTTC. As protein: CASSLGQGPQETQYF. The gene calls are TRBV5-6 and TRBJ2-5; TRBD1 matches at 7 bases. Looked up from germline, CDR1 is SGHDT and CDR2 is YYEEEE. There are 15 residues in the CDR3. Trimming removed 0 bases from V and 2 bases from J; junction bases left unmatched: 4.

This clone was found once. This chain uses TRBV18 with TRBJ2-7, with TRBD1 matching 8 bases. Germline V gene lookup returns CDR1 KGHSH and CDR2 LQKENI. CDR3 length equals 15 residues. With 6 bases clipped from V and 0 bases from J, the junction kept 7 bases outside the gene matches. The CDR3 loop is CASSTRQGNSYEQYV. For the CDR3, the DNA is TGTGCCAGCTCCACCAGACAGGGGAACTCCTACGAGCAGTACGTC.

The chain carries TRBV11-1 and TRBJ2-5, with TRBD2 matching 8 bases. With V trimmed by 3 bases and J by 1 base, 4 bases remained unmatched. The CDR3 has 15 residues. CDR1 is SGHAT, CDR2 FQDESV, per germline (reference sequence). The CDR3 sequence: CASSFGRGGQETQYF. The CDR3 nucleotides read TGTGCCAGCAGCTTCGGACGGGGGGGCCAAGAGACCCAGTACTTC.

The V and J genes are TRBV4-1 and TRBJ1-5, with D unresolved. V was clipped by 5 bases and J by 3 bases, with 14 bases between them. The CDR3 spans 15 residues. CDR1 and CDR2 (germline): MGHRA, YSYEKL. CDR3 in amino acids: CASSRGAGYNQPQHF. The DNA of the CDR3 is TGCGCCAGCAGCAGAGGAGCGGGTTACAATCAGCCCCAGCATTTT.

This chain links TRBV9 with TRBJ2-2; the D gene is possibly TRBD2 (5 bases). Trimming cost V 0 bases and J 6 bases, with 9 bases left between them. The CDR3 is 14 amino acids. CDR1 SGDLS and CDR2 YYNGEE come from the germline V gene. The CDR3 DNA sequence: TGTGCCAGCAGCGTAGGGGTGGAGGCCGGGGAGCTGTTTTTT. This codes for CASSVGVEAGELFF.

The CDR3 reads CASRGGAVANVLTF. For the CDR3, the DNA is TGTGCCAGTAGGGGGGGTGCAGTAGCCAACGTCCTGACTTTC. The J gene is TRBJ2-6, the V gene TRBV19, with a weak D call TRBD2 (6 bases). The CDR3 runs to 14 residues. V lost 6 bases and J 7 bases, leaving 13 bases between the germline ends. The germline gives CDR1 LNHDA, CDR2 SQIVND (reference sequence).

In this sample, this clone turned up a few times. The chain carries TRBV5-8 and TRBJ2-4; D might be TRBD1 (5 bases). The CDR3 runs to 13 residues. The germline V gene has CDR1 SGHTS and CDR2 YDEGEE. Trimming cost V 5 bases and J 8 bases, with 14 bases left between them. The chain's CDR3 is CASRNSPGHIQYF. DNA of the CDR3: TGTGCCAGCAGAAACTCCCCAGGGCACATTCAGTACTTC.

This clone was observed a few times. DNA for the CDR3: TGTGCCACCAAGGGGTATGGAAACACCATATATTTT. It codes for CATKGYGNTIYF. The chain couples TRBV15 to TRBJ1-3, with a weak D call TRBD1 (5 bases). Germline values: CDR1 LNHNV, CDR2 YYDKDF (reference sequence). V was pared by 7 bases and J by 3 bases, with 7 bases between. The CDR3 sequence is 12 residues long.

This clone was observed a single time. The CDR3 DNA sequence: TGTGCCAGCTCACCATCGGGGGGCGCCTACGAGCAGTACGTC. This encodes CASSPSGGAYEQYV. V usage is TRBV18 and J usage is TRBJ2-7, with D possibly TRBD2 on 7 matching bases. The CDR3 is made up of 14 amino acids. V lost 2 bases, J lost 2 bases, and 10 bases lay in between. Germline CDR1 KGHSH, CDR2 LQKENI.

The table lists this clone with a few counts. This sequence joins TRBV9 and TRBJ1-3; TRBD1 is a possible D gene (5 bases). V was trimmed by 0 bases and J by 3 bases, leaving 10 bases between them. The germline V gene encodes CDR1 SGDLS and CDR2 YYNGEE. The CDR3 length is 15 residues. The CDR3 sequence: CASSVEGVYGNTIYF. Here the CDR3 DNA reads TGTGCCAGCAGCGTAGAAGGGGTTTATGGAAACACCATATATTTT.